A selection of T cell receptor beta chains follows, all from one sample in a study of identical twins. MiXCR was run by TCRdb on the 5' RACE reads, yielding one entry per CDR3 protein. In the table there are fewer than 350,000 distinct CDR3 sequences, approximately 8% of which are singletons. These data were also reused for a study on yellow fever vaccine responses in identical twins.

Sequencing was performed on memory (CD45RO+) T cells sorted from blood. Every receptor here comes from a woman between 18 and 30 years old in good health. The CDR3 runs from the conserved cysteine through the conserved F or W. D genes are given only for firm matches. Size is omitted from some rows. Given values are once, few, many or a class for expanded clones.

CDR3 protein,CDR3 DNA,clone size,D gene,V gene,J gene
CSAKQGKKSEQYF,TGCAGTGCTAAACAGGGTAAGAAGAGCGAGCAGTACTTC,NA,NA,TRBV20-1,TRBJ2-7
CASSARTALEAFF,TGTGCCAGCAGTGCCCGGACGGCGCTTGAAGCTTTCTTT,many,NA,TRBV6-1,TRBJ1-1
CASSFGGTGSWNEQFF,TGTGCCAGCAGCTTTGGCGGGACGGGGTCTTGGAATGAGCAGTTCTTC,NA,NA,TRBV11-3,TRBJ2-1
CASSPRWTGGNEQFF,TGTGCCAGCAGTCCCAGATGGACAGGGGGAAATGAGCAGTTCTTC,few,TRBD1,TRBV27,TRBJ2-1
CASSTPPGLATDTQYF,TGTGCCAGTAGTACACCGCCGGGACTAGCAACAGATACGCAGTATTTT,NA,TRBD2,TRBV19,TRBJ2-3
CASSLAGDGELFF,TGTGCCAGTAGTCTAGCGGGAGACGGGGAGCTGTTTTTT,few,TRBD2,TRBV19,TRBJ2-2
CASRGSANYGYTF,TGTGCCAGCCGGGGATCGGCAAACTATGGCTACACCTTC,many,NA,TRBV12-3/TRBV12-4,TRBJ1-2
CSGTGTGGETQYF,TGCAGCGGGACCGGGACAGGGGGAGAGACCCAGTACTTC,many,TRBD1,TRBV20-1,TRBJ2-5
CASTGTGQETQYF,TGTGCCAGCACCGGGACAGGCCAAGAGACCCAGTACTTC,NA,TRBD1,TRBV2,TRBJ2-5
CASSSGTAVWELFF,TGCGCCAGCAGCTCCGGGACAGCGGTTTGGGAGCTGTTTTTT,NA,TRBD1,TRBV5-1,TRBJ2-2
CAISEGTTGNIQYF,TGTGCCATCAGTGAGGGGACAACAGGGAACATTCAGTACTTC,many,NA,TRBV10-3,TRBJ2-4
CSAVRDTDTQYF,TGCAGTGCGGTGCGGGACACAGATACGCAGTATTTT,few,NA,TRBV20-1,TRBJ2-3
CASSHPDSISSYNEQFF,TGTGCCAGCAGTCACCCTGACTCAATCAGCTCCTACAATGAGCAGTTCTTC,NA,NA,TRBV6-5,TRBJ2-1
CASSQDWSSGEFF,TGTGCCAGCAGCCAAGATTGGTCTAGCGGGGAGTTCTTC,few,TRBD2,TRBV4-2,TRBJ2-1
CASSLTAVGALSTQYF,TGTGCCAGCAGCTTAACTGCTGTAGGGGCCCTCTCGACCCAGTACTTC,few,NA,TRBV11-2,TRBJ2-5
CSARGGGAGETEQFF,TGCAGTGCTAGGGGCGGAGGAGCGGGAGAAACTGAGCAGTTCTTC,NA,TRBD2,TRBV20-1,TRBJ2-1
CASSHPDRTGELFF,TGCGCCAGCAGCCACCCCGACCGAACCGGGGAGCTGTTTTTT,many,NA,TRBV4-1,TRBJ2-2
CASSSTRTGSYEQYF,TGTGCCAGCAGTTCGACCCGGACAGGGTCCTACGAGCAGTACTTC,NA,TRBD1,TRBV27,TRBJ2-7
CASSQLTGGPEAFF,TGTGCCAGCAGCCAACTTACAGGGGGGCCTGAAGCTTTCTTT,NA,TRBD1,TRBV14,TRBJ1-1
CASSQDPWGASYNEQFF,TGTGCCAGCAGCCAAGACCCCTGGGGGGCCTCCTACAATGAGCAGTTCTTC,NA,NA,TRBV4-2,TRBJ2-1
CASIEGETQYF,TGCGCCAGCATTGAGGGGGAGACCCAGTACTTC,NA,NA,TRBV5-1,TRBJ2-5
CASSLATGQGAYEQYF,TGTGCCAGCAGCTTAGCCACGGGACAGGGGGCTTACGAGCAGTACTTC,NA,TRBD1,TRBV7-2,TRBJ2-7
CASSQDLRGTGVTGANVLTF,TGCGCCAGCAGCCAAGATCTAAGAGGGACAGGGGTCACTGGGGCCAACGTCCTGACTTTC,few,TRBD1,TRBV4-1,TRBJ2-6
CSATGQGISEAFF,TGCAGCGCGACGGGACAGGGGATTTCTGAAGCTTTCTTT,NA,TRBD1,TRBV29-1,TRBJ1-1
CASSYSRGLSGPGGEQFF,TGTGCCAGCAGTTACTCGAGGGGACTATCAGGCCCCGGGGGTGAGCAGTTCTTC,NA,TRBD2,TRBV6-2/TRBV6-3,TRBJ2-1
CASSLQSLGDNEQYF,TGTGCCAGCAGCCTTCAATCACTGGGGGACAACGAGCAGTACTTC,many,NA,TRBV12-3/TRBV12-4,TRBJ2-7
CSAREVGQGVSPLHF,TGCAGTGCTAGAGAGGTTGGCCAGGGGGTTTCACCCCTCCACTTT,NA,TRBD1,TRBV20-1,TRBJ1-6
CASSHSPPGPNYGYTF,TGTGCCAGCAGCCATTCGCCACCGGGACCTAACTATGGCTACACCTTC,many,NA,TRBV3-1,TRBJ1-2
CASSPRQGGNSPLHF,TGTGCCAGCAGCCCACGACAGGGTGGGAATTCACCCCTCCACTTT,NA,TRBD1,TRBV4-2,TRBJ1-6
CASSLTSGHHYEQYF,TGTGCCAGCTCCCTGACCAGTGGCCACCACTACGAGCAGTACTTC,NA,NA,TRBV18,TRBJ2-7